The text below deals with one TCR beta chain. The antigen is unknown. Oncomine TCR Beta short-read sequencing was applied to DNA from cultured CD4+ T cells. Genomic DNA from cultured CD4+ T cells was extracted. One entry per CDR3 protein results from TCRdb running MiXCR on the PCR reads. The sample has roughly 17,000 distinct CDR3 sequences; about two fifths are singletons. The treatment is: approximately 10-day PBMC culture with coronavirus spike peptide pools or control peptides (ViraFEST assay). Using peptide pools, antigen-specific T cells were expanded in ViraFEST before TCRs were sequenced. The sample comes from a study of vaccination and CD4 T cells after COVID-19. This CDR3 is built from 14 residues. The V gene's germline CDR1 is LNHDA and CDR2 SQIVND (reference sequence). With 3 bases clipped from V and 2 bases from J, the junction kept 3 bases outside the gene matches.

Sequenced material: CD4+ T cells from blood, cultured in vitro, taken after SARS-CoV-2 vaccination. This sequence was found in a human donor who had recovered from COVID-19. The chain couples TRBV19 to TRBJ1-2; 7 bases line up with TRBD1. CDR3 residues: CASSITGANYGYTF. The CDR3 DNA sequence: TGTGCCAGTAGTATTACAGGGGCAAACTATGGCTACACCTTC.